This T cell receptor (beta chain) is from a study of blood T cell repertoires in COVID-19. Source study methods: Amplification from reference gene primers served as the basis for estimated nucleated cell counts. The method was immunoSEQ multiplex PCR; TCRdb's version includes in-frame clones alone and lacks a portion of them. The V and J calls and the clone size are those of that table, but D and trimming were determined from the DNA. This table has 75,000 to 90,000 clones, roughly 86% appearing once. The CDR3 sequence is 14 residues long. The V end was cut by 1 base, the J end by 4 bases, with 10 bases between. Germline V gene sequence: CDR1 LGHNT, CDR2 FRNRAP.

The receptor was derived from an older man with active or convalescent COVID-19. The chain combines TRBV12-5 with TRBJ1-2, with no clear D. Sequenced material: peripheral blood. The CDR3 DNA follows: TGTGCTAGTGGTTTGGGGGCAGACCCCTATGGCTACACCTTC. Amino acid sequence: CASGLGADPYGYTF.